This is a list of T cell receptor beta chains from one sample in a study of cytomegalovirus exposure and HLA in healthy donors. The protocol was immunoSEQ multiplex PCR, while the TCRdb copy is restricted to in-frame clones and leaves out a portion. This sample has 110,000 to 150,000 clones, with less than 95% found just once. The sequenced material came from PBMCs. These receptors were obtained from a man aged 18 to 29 in good health and CMV-seropositive. The CDR3 runs from the conserved cysteine through the conserved F or W. Fields, in order: J gene, V gene, CDR3 length, CDR3 protein.

J gene: TRBJ2-7
V gene: TRBV5-1
CDR3 length: 16
CDR3 protein: CASSLGLAGEGYEQYF

J gene: TRBJ2-7
V gene: TRBV7-6
CDR3 length: 14
CDR3 protein: CASSLREFSYEQYF

J gene: TRBJ1-3
V gene: TRBV5-1
CDR3 length: 14
CDR3 protein: CASSLGVTGNTIYF

J gene: TRBJ1-2
V gene: TRBV10-3
CDR3 length: 15
CDR3 protein: CAITRSQGGFFGYTF

J gene: TRBJ1-5
V gene: TRBV5-1
CDR3 length: 11
CDR3 protein: CASSHLQPQHF

J gene: TRBJ2-5
V gene: TRBV6-6
CDR3 length: 15
CDR3 protein: CASNRRTSGEETQYF

J gene: TRBJ2-5
V gene: TRBV28
CDR3 length: 15
CDR3 protein: CASSETGTGGETQYF

J gene: TRBJ1-1
V gene: TRBV5-1
CDR3 length: 14
CDR3 protein: CASSLGPPNTEAFF

J gene: TRBJ2-7
V gene: TRBV27
CDR3 length: 14
CDR3 protein: CASSSWTGRYEQYF

J gene: TRBJ2-7
V gene: TRBV28
CDR3 length: 14
CDR3 protein: CASSPGAGADEQYF

J gene: TRBJ1-4
V gene: TRBV10-3
CDR3 length: 14
CDR3 protein: CAISPGTGVEKLFF

J gene: TRBJ2-7
V gene: TRBV27
CDR3 length: 16
CDR3 protein: CASSLSGGQVKDEQYF

J gene: TRBJ1-1
V gene: TRBV28
CDR3 length: 16
CDR3 protein: CASSPHRGLRNTEAFF

J gene: TRBJ2-3
V gene: TRBV12-5
CDR3 length: 15
CDR3 protein: CASGLGDRDGDTQYF

J gene: TRBJ1-4
V gene: TRBV10-3
CDR3 length: 13
CDR3 protein: CATQQGVGEKLFF

J gene: TRBJ2-5
V gene: TRBV4-1
CDR3 length: 16
CDR3 protein: CASSQIAGALGETQYF

J gene: TRBJ2-2
V gene: TRBV4-1
CDR3 length: 19
CDR3 protein: CASSQVGLAGGLNTGELFF

J gene: TRBJ1-2
V gene: TRBV29-1
CDR3 length: 11
CDR3 protein: CSVGGEAGYTF

J gene: TRBJ2-1
V gene: TRBV4-1
CDR3 length: 15
CDR3 protein: CASSLGLAPYNEQFF

J gene: TRBJ2-7
V gene: TRBV2
CDR3 length: 11
CDR3 protein: CASSVRGMKYF

J gene: TRBJ1-3
V gene: TRBV6-5
CDR3 length: 16
CDR3 protein: CASSYGVTGNGNTIYF

J gene: TRBJ2-1
V gene: TRBV5-1
CDR3 length: 16
CDR3 protein: CASSLGLAGVSDEQFF

J gene: TRBJ2-5
V gene: TRBV25-1
CDR3 length: 15
CDR3 protein: CASSHYAAGQETQYF

J gene: TRBJ2-1
V gene: TRBV5-1
CDR3 length: 14
CDR3 protein: CASSPAVDGGEQFF

J gene: TRBJ2-2
V gene: TRBV27
CDR3 length: 13
CDR3 protein: CASSFGPPGELFF

J gene: TRBJ2-1
V gene: TRBV4-1
CDR3 length: 16
CDR3 protein: CASSQDASGSYNEQFF

J gene: TRBJ2-1
V gene: TRBV5-1
CDR3 length: 13
CDR3 protein: CASPAGGGNEQFF

J gene: TRBJ2-2
V gene: TRBV5-1
CDR3 length: 16
CDR3 protein: CASSLGWSGNTGELFF

J gene: TRBJ2-1
V gene: TRBV2
CDR3 length: 17
CDR3 protein: CASKLADKPEPYNEQFF

J gene: TRBJ2-1
V gene: TRBV28
CDR3 length: 15
CDR3 protein: CASSFTRGSYNEQFF

J gene: TRBJ2-4
V gene: TRBV7-9
CDR3 length: 16
CDR3 protein: CASSTGLDLAKNIQYF

J gene: TRBJ2-7
V gene: TRBV2
CDR3 length: 13
CDR3 protein: CASSGQASYEQYF

J gene: TRBJ2-1
V gene: TRBV6-5
CDR3 length: 15
CDR3 protein: CASSYTLSRSNEQFF

J gene: TRBJ2-5
V gene: TRBV9
CDR3 length: 17
CDR3 protein: CASSVATSGRSQETQYF

J gene: TRBJ2-7
V gene: TRBV7-9
CDR3 length: 14
CDR3 protein: CASSFGGGSYEQYF

J gene: TRBJ2-7
V gene: TRBV30
CDR3 length: 13
CDR3 protein: CAWSRGSSYEQYF

J gene: TRBJ1-1
V gene: TRBV30
CDR3 length: 10
CDR3 protein: CAGGRGTAFF

J gene: TRBJ2-7
V gene: TRBV7-9
CDR3 length: 16
CDR3 protein: CASSLARTGSSYEQYF

J gene: TRBJ2-3
V gene: TRBV7-9
CDR3 length: 15
CDR3 protein: CASSLIHRVADTQYF

J gene: TRBJ1-3
V gene: TRBV5-4
CDR3 length: 16
CDR3 protein: CASSLAAGGSGNTIYF

J gene: TRBJ2-1
V gene: TRBV27
CDR3 length: 13
CDR3 protein: CASSPMLGVEQFF

J gene: TRBJ2-7
V gene: TRBV6-1
CDR3 length: 13
CDR3 protein: CASRYGGRREQYF

J gene: TRBJ2-3
V gene: TRBV29-1
CDR3 length: 15
CDR3 protein: CSVALGQGSLDTQYF

J gene: TRBJ2-7
V gene: TRBV5-1
CDR3 length: 14
CDR3 protein: CASSLAGSSYEQYF

J gene: TRBJ2-3
V gene: TRBV19
CDR3 length: 14
CDR3 protein: CASSISTGTDTQYF

J gene: TRBJ2-4
V gene: TRBV5-6
CDR3 length: 13
CDR3 protein: CASSAGQGGIQYF

J gene: TRBJ2-1
V gene: TRBV28
CDR3 length: 12
CDR3 protein: CASSLTRTEQFF

J gene: TRBJ2-4
V gene: TRBV7-2
CDR3 length: 14
CDR3 protein: CASSPFPTRDIQYF

J gene: TRBJ2-5
V gene: TRBV7-9
CDR3 length: 15
CDR3 protein: CASSLEPSAQETQYF